The 20 T cell receptor beta chains in this list originate from one sample, sequenced in a study of T cells in Graves' hyperthyroidism and ophthalmopathy. Amplified regions were TCR beta CDR3 sequences from RNA transcripts. RT-PCR in the first round (using the HTBI primer set) targeted the TCR CDR3. TCRdb called the multiplex PCR reads again in MiXCR, with one record for every CDR3 protein. The repertoire holds 560,000 or so distinct CDR3 sequences, with about 20% as singletons. The specimen was blood. These receptors were obtained from a man aged 35 to 55 with Graves' ophthalmopathy.

V usage is TRBV7-2 and J usage is TRBJ2-5, with 8 bases fitting TRBD2. The CDR3 totals 14 residues. Germline V lookup: CDR1 SGHTA, CDR2 FQGNSA. Germline trimming cut 10 bases from V and 4 bases from J; bases unmatched to any gene: 11. CDR3 loop: CATGEGLVSETQYF. The CDR3 DNA is TGTGCCACCGGGGAGGGACTAGTTTCAGAGACCCAGTACTTC.

The chain uses TRBV2 and TRBJ1-2; D is undetermined. V was trimmed by 3 bases and J by 2 bases, leaving 16 bases between them. Germline V gene lookup returns CDR1 SNHLY and CDR2 FYNNEI. CDR3 length: 16 amino acids. The CDR3 loop is CASSDLGDILNYGYTF. CDR3 DNA sequence: TGTGCCAGCAGTGACCTGGGCGACATCTTAAACTATGGCTACACCTTC.

This clonotype was observed a few times. The chain carries TRBV4-1 and TRBJ2-1, with TRBD2 matching over 7 bases. The CDR3 is made up of 14 amino acids. V lost 2 bases, J lost 7 bases, and 5 bases stayed unmatched. Germline CDR1 and CDR2: MGHRA and YSYEKL. The chain's CDR3 is CASSQTRLANEQFF. DNA for the CDR3: TGCGCCAGCAGCCAAACTAGACTAGCTAATGAGCAGTTCTTC.

The table lists this clonotype with a few counts. A much larger clone differs by one base, so this may be a read error. This chain joins TRBV3-1 and TRBJ2-7; 7 bases line up with TRBD1. J lost 0 bases, V lost 6 bases, and 5 bases had no gene match. This CDR3 region has 14 residues. The V gene's germline CDR1 is LGHDT and CDR2 YNNKEL (reference sequence). Here the CDR3 DNA reads TGTGCCAGCAGGGAGACAGGGAGCTCCTACGAGCAGTACTTC. Its translation is CASRETGSSYEQYF.

This chain joins TRBV19 and TRBJ1-1, with 10 bases identical to TRBD1. CDR1 is LNHDA and CDR2 is SQIVND in the germline V gene (reference sequence). V was pared by 8 bases and J by 5 bases, with 8 bases of the junction left unmatched. The CDR3 loop spans 14 amino acids. The CDR3 loop is CASSTGGGWTEAFF. The CDR3 nucleotides are TGTGCCAGTTCGACAGGGGGCGGATGGACTGAAGCTTTCTTT.

This clonotype was seen a single time. This rearrangement joins TRBV25-1 to TRBJ1-4; 8 nucleotides line up with TRBD1. The CDR3 is 13 amino acids. CDR1 is MGHDK, CDR2 SYGVNS, per germline. With 6 bases clipped from V and 7 bases from J, the junction kept 4 bases outside the gene matches. CDR3: CASSGQGSEKLFF. CDR3 DNA: TGTGCCAGCAGCGGACAGGGAAGTGAAAAACTGTTTTTT.

The J gene is TRBJ2-1, the V gene TRBV4-2; 10 bases align to TRBD2. V shed 2 bases, J shed 7 bases, and the junction held 8 bases outside the gene matches. The germline CDR1 and CDR2 sequences are LGHNA and YNFKEQ. This CDR3 contains 16 residues. The DNA for the CDR3 is TGTGCCAGCAGCCAACAAGCGGGAGGGTTGGGTAATGAGCAGTTCTTC. As protein: CASSQQAGGLGNEQFF.

The chain couples TRBV4-1 to TRBJ2-6; 9 bases agree with TRBD1. The CDR3 runs to 14 residues. The germline V gene has CDR1 MGHRA and CDR2 YSYEKL. The trim removed 4 bases at V and 8 bases at J, leaving 3 bases unmatched. CDR3 sequence reads: CASSRDRGTNVLTF. CDR3 coding DNA: TGCGCCAGCAGCCGTGACAGGGGGACCAACGTCCTGACTTTC.

This clonotype appeared many times. CDR3 protein: CAWSVQASYGYTF. The CDR3 DNA follows: TGTGCCTGGAGTGTGCAGGCATCTTATGGCTACACCTTC. The gene calls are TRBV30 and TRBJ1-2; D gene uncertain. Germline CDR1 reads GTSNPN; CDR2 reads SVGIG (reference sequence). The CDR3 is made up of 13 amino acids. The V end lost 0 bases, the J end lost 5 bases, and 10 bases lay between the germline ends.

The table lists this clonotype with many counts. This chain joins TRBV7-9 and TRBJ2-1; D gene uncertain. Per germline, CDR1 SEHNR and CDR2 FQNEAQ (reference sequence). Trimming stripped 4 bases from V and 4 bases from J, with 5 bases between. This CDR3 is 12 amino acids long. The CDR3 loop is CASSSGYNEQFF. CDR3 nucleotide sequence: TGTGCCAGCAGCTCAGGTTACAATGAGCAGTTCTTC.

This clonotype was detected ten times or more. V gene TRBV6-1 combines with J gene TRBJ2-3; 7 bases line up with TRBD1. J gave up 6 bases and V 4 bases, and 7 bases lay outside the gene matches. This CDR3 region has 14 residues. The germline CDR1 and CDR2 sequences are MNHNS and SASEGT. This CDR3 is CASSVTGFADTQYF. As DNA, the CDR3 is TGTGCCAGCAGTGTGACAGGGTTTGCGGATACGCAGTATTTT.

The chain has TRBV10-3 and TRBJ2-3; D tentatively fits TRBD1 or TRBD2 (6 bases each). CDR3 length equals 15 residues. CDR1 is ENHRY and CDR2 is SYGVKD in the germline V gene. The germline V and J ends were trimmed by 6 bases and 2 bases, with 15 bases remaining between them. CDR3 amino acids: CAIRGRRGATDTQYF. CDR3 nucleotide sequence: TGTGCCATCAGGGGGAGGAGGGGGGCCACAGATACGCAGTATTTT.

V usage is TRBV10-3 and J usage is TRBJ2-7; 7 bases fit TRBD1. CDR3 length: 16 amino acids. From germline, CDR1 is ENHRY and CDR2 SYGVKD. V was pared by 5 bases and J by 0 bases, with 10 bases of the junction left unmatched. CDR3 sequence (DNA): TGTGCCATCAGTTCTATTGAGAGGGGGCCCTCCTACGAGCAGTACTTC. Translating gives CAISSIERGPSYEQYF.

This clonotype was counted between two and nine times. The gene calls are TRBV29-1 and TRBJ2-7; 12 positions match TRBD1. The germline CDR1 and CDR2 sequences are SQVTM and ANQGSEA. There are 13 residues in the CDR3. Unmatched junction bases numbered 3, after V lost 3 bases and J lost 6 bases. For the CDR3, the DNA is TGCAGCGTTGAGGGACAGGGGGCTTCCGAGCAGTACTTC. This sequence encodes CSVEGQGASEQYF.

This chain links TRBV7-9 with TRBJ1-5, with D unclear. The CDR3 spans 13 residues. The ends were cut back, 9 bases at V and 9 bases at J, with 18 bases in the middle. Germline CDR1 SEHNR, CDR2 FQNEAQ (reference sequence). CDR3 protein: CASHPGGKGPQHF. CDR3 sequence (DNA): TGTGCCAGTCATCCGGGAGGTAAGGGGCCCCAGCATTTT.

The V and J genes are TRBV5-6 and TRBJ2-7; the D gene could be TRBD1 or TRBD2 (5 bases each). The CDR3 sequence is 15 residues long. Germline lookup yields CDR1 SGHDT and CDR2 YYEEEE. V was pared by 0 bases and J by 3 bases, with 13 bases between. CDR3 sequence: CASSLGGPFLYEQYF. For the CDR3, the DNA is TGTGCCAGCAGCTTGGGGGGACCGTTCCTCTACGAGCAGTACTTC.

The chain has TRBV19 and TRBJ1-5, with TRBD1 identical over 7 bases. The V gene end was trimmed by 4 bases and the J gene end by 9 bases; junction bases not matched to a gene: 9. The CDR3 is 14 residues long. CDR1 is LNHDA and CDR2 is SQIVND in the germline V gene (reference sequence). CDR3 sequence (DNA): TGTGCCAGTAGTACGCAGACAGGGATTCTGCCCCAGCATTTT. As protein: CASSTQTGILPQHF.

There are a few counts of this clonotype. The CDR3 DNA sequence: TGCGCCAGCAGCCTTTCAGATTACAGGGGCGGAGGAGAGACCCAGTACTTC. Translation: CASSLSDYRGGGETQYF. This chain uses TRBV4-1 with TRBJ2-5, with 7 bases aligning to TRBD1. The CDR3 runs to 17 residues. Germline CDR1 reads MGHRA; CDR2 reads YSYEKL. The V and J ends lost 4 bases and 4 bases, in that order; junction bases with no gene match: 15.

This clonotype was counted ten times or more. The V call is TRBV14, the J call TRBJ2-3; 11 bases align to TRBD2. The CDR3 has 18 amino acids. The V gene end was trimmed by 4 bases and the J gene end by 1 base; junction bases not matched to a gene: 10. Germline CDR1 and CDR2: SGHDN and FVKESK. The CDR3: CASSRLAGFLGGTDTQYF. The DNA for the CDR3 is TGTGCCAGCAGCCGACTAGCGGGGTTCTTAGGGGGCACAGATACGCAGTATTTT. Drawing the rest from reference TRBV14 and TRBJ2-3, the complete variable domain is EAGVTQFPSHSVIEKGQTVTLRCDPISGHDNLYWYRRVMGKEIKFLLHFVKESKQDESGMPNNRFLAERTGGTYSTLKVQPAELEDSGVYFCASSRLAGFLGGTDTQYFGPGTRLTVL.

This clonotype was found many times. The rearrangement uses TRBV2 and TRBJ1-5, with 7 bases lining up with TRBD1. The germline V gene encodes CDR1 SNHLY and CDR2 FYNNEI. V was pared by 6 bases and J by 5 bases, with 10 bases of the junction left unmatched. CDR3 length: 15 amino acids. The CDR3 DNA reads TGTGCCAGCAGCGCGGGGACAGCTCAGTATCAGCCCCAGCATTTT. It translates to CASSAGTAQYQPQHF.